This TCR beta chain was profiled in a study of cytomegalovirus exposure and HLA in healthy donors. A word on this clone: The sample carries other DNA sequences with the same CDR3.

TCRdb's copy holds only in-frame clones and misses some; the assay was immunoSEQ multiplex PCR. Of under 80,000 clones listed, approximately 95% are singletons. Sequencing was done on a sample of PBMCs. This receptor was obtained from a woman aged 18-35 years in good health and CMV-seropositive.

CDR3 in amino acids: CASSPGYGYTF. CDR3 nucleotides: TGTGCCAGTAGTCCGGGCTATGGCTACACCTTC. The chain is built from TRBV19 and TRBJ1-2; unclear D gene. The CDR3 has 11 amino acids. Deletions cut 5 bases from V and 4 bases from J, with 5 bases between. The germline gives CDR1 LNHDA, CDR2 SQIVND (reference sequence).